This TCR beta chain was documented in a study of beta chain features in type 1 diabetes (dated by TCRdb to between 2017 and 2018). About the full investigation: No differences in mean age, gender distribution, total cell number or subset yield were found between patients and healthy donors. A total of around 110,000,000 sorted cells were examined across all samples, and RNA yield correlated strongly with the number of cells per subset. Regulatory and stem cell-like memory subsets were isolated from only 8 patients and roughly 8 healthy donors, whereas naive and central memory subsets came from all 30 or so donors. The study compared TCRB repertoires of sorted circulating CD4+ T cell subsets between recently diagnosed type 1 diabetes patients and matched healthy donors.

The entire amount of isolated RNA was reverse transcribed using the High Capacity cDNA Reverse Transcription Kit, so the sequenced TCRB transcripts were expressed ones. Deep immunoSEQ sequencing was applied to naive, central memory and regulatory T cell samples, giving an average of about 3.57 million total reads per sample. Sorted cells were lysed in RLT buffer and RNA was extracted with DNase-treated RNeasy Micro or Mini kits, depending on cell number. To prevent cross-contamination, each cell subset was processed individually, whereas patient and healthy donor samples were processed jointly. Using the immunoSEQ multiplex PCR, TCRB sequences were amplified from cDNA into 87-bp fragments spanning the CDR3 region. The amplicons were sequenced using the Illumina HiSeq platform. Concerning the study's data processing: Synthetic template baselines were used to correct PCR bias computationally, reads within Hamming distance 2 were collapsed, and singletons that could not be merged were discarded. By aligning reads against IMGT, V, D and J genes, CDR3 length, and insertions or deletions at six rearrangement sites were assigned. Within each subset, clonotype counts were normalized to sorted cell number, and only after that were true diversity and Gini coefficients computed with the tcR R package. The overlap coefficient, calculated on TCRB nucleotide sequences, was used to measure repertoire sharing. TCRdb took this table from immuneACCESS and kept in-frame rearrangements with V and J called. Such tables lack part of the clones; where checked against another copy, unresolved V genes explain under half of the gap, and the rest is unexplained. Clonal size and the V and J genes are those of that table, whereas D and trimming came from the DNA. Within this sample are roughly 290,000 clones, with about 8% of them counted one time only. The ten largest clones take up 0.9% to 1.2% of the sample.

Each donor gave one peripheral blood draw, around 0.12 L on average, collected into heparinised tubes. A BD FACSAria II was used to sort naive, central memory, regulatory and stem cell-like memory CD4+ T cells with a panel that included CD45RO, CCR7, CD25, CD127, CD95 and CD27. A purity above 98% was achieved for all sorted populations. PBMCs were isolated immediately by Lymphoprep density gradient centrifugation and stained directly without culture. So that batch effects would be minimized, each experiment stained and sorted samples in pairs, pairing one healthy donor with one patient. As to this clone: Its antigen target is currently unknown. There are no base qualities to consult, and no much larger clone falls within one base.

Overall results and qualifications from the work: PCR may preferentially amplify shorter templates, but because patient and control samples were amplified and corrected together, any resulting skew would affect both groups equally. Sequencing cDNA rather than genomic DNA could over-represent highly expressing activated cells, although activation and CD3 levels did not differ between groups. Because the HLA sub-analyses included only small numbers of individuals, any influence of HLA type on TCRB rearrangement was left unresolved. Naive, central memory and regulatory TCRB repertoires appeared more similar among patients than among healthy donors. A moderate but significant shortening of TCRB CDR3 length was observed in type 1 diabetes patients in all four CD4+ subsets. At VDJ recombination sites, patients with type 1 diabetes made fewer insertions and deleted more nucleotides, a pattern implying thymic rearrangement abnormalities.

The sample comprised central memory CD4+ T cells from blood. The receptor was isolated from a woman between 18 and 30 years old in good health.

The CDR3 protein sequence reads: CASSQVPQGAWAQYF. In nucleotides, the sequence is TGTGCCAGCAGCCAAGTACCCCAGGGGGCTTGGGCCCAGTACTTC. The chain is encoded by TRBV5-4 joined to TRBJ2-5, with TRBD1 matching 8 junction bases. Via the germline V gene (reference sequence), CDR1 is SGHNT and CDR2 YYREEE. V is cut back by 4 bases and J by 9 bases, with 14 bases in the junction unmatched. The cysteine opens and the phenylalanine closes a CDR3 of 15 amino acids. Just the 45-base CDR3 DNA is kept, in frame starting at base 1.